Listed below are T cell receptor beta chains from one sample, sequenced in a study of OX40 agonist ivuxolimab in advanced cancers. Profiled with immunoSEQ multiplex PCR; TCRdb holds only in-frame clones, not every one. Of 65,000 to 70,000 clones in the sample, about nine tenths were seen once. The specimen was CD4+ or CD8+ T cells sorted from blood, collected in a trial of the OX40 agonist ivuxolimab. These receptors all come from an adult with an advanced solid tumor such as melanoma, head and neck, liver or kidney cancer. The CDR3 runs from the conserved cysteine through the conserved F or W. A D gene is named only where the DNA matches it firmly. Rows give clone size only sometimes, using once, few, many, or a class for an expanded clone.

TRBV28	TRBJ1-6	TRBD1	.	TGTGCCAGCAGCGCCGGGACAGGGGGATCCCTGGCGGGCACCCTCCACTTT	CASSAGTGGSLAGTLHF
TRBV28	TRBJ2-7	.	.	TGTGCCAGCAGTCCCACTGACTACGAGCAGTACTTC	CASSPTDYEQYF
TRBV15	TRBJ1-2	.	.	TGTGCCACCAGCAGAGATGTGGAGGGAAGTTACTATGGCTACACCTTC	CATSRDVEGSYYGYTF
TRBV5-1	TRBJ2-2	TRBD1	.	TGCGCCAGCAGCTTACCGGACAGGGGGCCCACCGGGGAGCTGTTTTTT	CASSLPDRGPTGELFF
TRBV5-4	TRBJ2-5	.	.	TGTGCCAGCACTCAGATCCCGGGGGAGACCCAGTACTTC	CASTQIPGETQYF
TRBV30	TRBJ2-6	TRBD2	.	TGTGCCTGTAGCGGGGACTCTCTGGTAGGGGCCAACGTCCTGACTTTC	CACSGDSLVGANVLTF
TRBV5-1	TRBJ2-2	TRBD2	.	TGCGCCAGCAGCTTGTTGGGACTAGCGGGAGAAGGCGGGGAGCTGTTTTTT	CASSLLGLAGEGGELFF
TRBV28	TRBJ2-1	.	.	TGTGCCAGCAGTCCCCCGCCGCAGAGGGCATACAATGAGCAGTTCTTC	CASSPPPQRAYNEQFF
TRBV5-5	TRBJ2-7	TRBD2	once	TGTGCCAGCAGCTTGAGCCTAGCGGGAGGCCACTCCTACGAGCAGTACTTC	CASSLSLAGGHSYEQYF
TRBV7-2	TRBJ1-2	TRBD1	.	TGTGCCAGCAGCTTGCCCGGACAGGGTGCCGGCCGTAACTATGGCTACACCTTC	CASSLPGQGAGRNYGYTF
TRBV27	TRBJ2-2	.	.	TGTGCCAGCAAAATAAAAGGGGGAATTTATACCGGGGAGCTGTTTTTT	CASKIKGGIYTGELFF
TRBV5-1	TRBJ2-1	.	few	TGCGCCAGCAGCGTAGGTGGGGGGTCCTTCTACAATGAGCAGTTCTTC	CASSVGGGSFYNEQFF
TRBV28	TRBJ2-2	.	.	TGTGCCAGCAACGACCCGGGAACTGTCACCGGGGAGCTGTTTTTT	CASNDPGTVTGELFF
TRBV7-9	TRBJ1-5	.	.	TGTGCCAGCAGCTGGGGGGGGACTGGAAGCAATCAGCCCCAGCATTTT	CASSWGGTGSNQPQHF
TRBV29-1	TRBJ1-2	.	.	TGCAGCGTTGAAGAATACCACGAGGATGGCTACACCTTC	CSVEEYHEDGYTF
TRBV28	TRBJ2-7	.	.	TGTGCCAGCAGTTTTCCCGGGGGGCGCTACGAGCAGTACTTC	CASSFPGGRYEQYF
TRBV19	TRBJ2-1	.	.	TGTGCCAGTAGACCAACGCCCGATGGGCAGGGCCGGAGCGGGGAGCAGTTCTTC	CASRPTPDGQGRSGEQFF
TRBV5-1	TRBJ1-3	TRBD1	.	TGCGCCAGCAGCTCCGGGACAGGGAACGGAAACACCATATATTTT	CASSSGTGNGNTIYF
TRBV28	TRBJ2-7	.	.	TGTGCCAGCAGTTTAGGGCAGGGTGCCTACGAGCAGTACTTC	CASSLGQGAYEQYF
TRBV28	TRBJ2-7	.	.	TGTGCCAGCAGTTTTTCGGGGAGCTCCTACGAGCAGTACTTC	CASSFSGSSYEQYF
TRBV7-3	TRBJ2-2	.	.	TGTGCCAGCACCTTACGGGACACCGGGAGGAGAGGGGAGCTGTTTTTT	CASTLRDTGRRGELFF
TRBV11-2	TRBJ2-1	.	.	TGTGCCAGCAGCTTAAATGCGGCCGGCTCCTACAATGAGCAGTTCTTC	CASSLNAAGSYNEQFF
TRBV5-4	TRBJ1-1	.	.	TGTGCCAGCAGCCCCGGTGGGCTCCTCGGAGCTGAAGCTTTCTTT	CASSPGGLLGAEAFF
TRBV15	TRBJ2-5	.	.	TGTGCCACCAGCAGAGATAGAGAGACCCAGTACTTC	CATSRDRETQYF
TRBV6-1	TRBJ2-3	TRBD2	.	TGTGCCATCCGACTAGCGGGGGGCTCCACGGATACGCAGTATTTT	CAIRLAGGSTDTQYF
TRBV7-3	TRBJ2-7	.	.	TGTGCCAGCAGCTCAAGACCGGGACCGACGGGGGAGCAGTACTTC	CASSSRPGPTGEQYF